This T cell receptor beta chain was captured in a study of beta chain features in type 1 diabetes. Study findings and constraints: Type 1 diabetes patients showed a moderate but significant shortening of TCRB CDR3s in all four CD4+ subsets.

With respect to this clone: Antigen specificity is unknown.

The CDR3 length is 14 residues. V was shortened by 6 bases and J by 3 bases, with 16 bases between the two germline ends. The V gene's germline CDR1 is SGHRS and CDR2 YFSETQ. Sorting of CD4+ naive, central memory, regulatory and stem cell-like memory cells was performed via CD45RO/CCR7/CD25/CD127/CD95/CD27. Expressed TCRB transcripts were sequenced after all isolated RNA was converted to cDNA. Sequenced by immunoSEQ multiplex PCR; TCRdb stores in-frame clones only, minus some. The sample contains 400,000 or so clones, around 9.6% of which appear only once. Sequences were obtained from central memory CD4+ T cells from blood. The chain has TRBV5-1 and TRBJ2-7; D is undetermined. The receptor comes from a young man with type 1 diabetes. The chain's CDR3 is CASKSSLTVYEQYF. The CDR3 DNA reads as TGCGCCAGCAAATCGAGTCTCACGGTCTACGAGCAGTACTTC. Filled out from reference TRBV5-1 and TRBJ2-7, the complete variable domain reads KAGVTQTPRYLIKTRGQQVTLSCSPISGHRSVSWYQQTPGQGLQFLFEYFSETQRNKGNFPGRFSGRQFSNSRSEMNVSTLELGDSALYLCASKSSLTVYEQYFGPGTRLTVT.